This record looks at one TCR beta chain sequence and its context. What it recognizes is unknown. This entry belongs to a study of cytomegalovirus exposure and HLA in healthy donors. Study findings and constraints: It was taken for granted in presence/absence analyses that sequencing depth across donors was roughly uniform. A few CMV-associated chains proved CMV antigen-specific in vitro. A later analysis linked a missense variant in DCLRE1C to the trimming of TCR beta V and J genes. Per a prior analysis, the majority of TCR beta V segments were productive roughly 87% or roughly 30% of the time.

Use of 60 Vbeta and 13 Jbeta primers characterized the PCR. Assay used: immunoSEQ multiplex PCR; TCRdb lists only in-frame clones, some missing. The table includes about 150,000 clones, approximately 80% detected once. V gave up 9 bases and J gave up 5 bases; unmatched junction bases: 6. The V gene's germline CDR1 is KGHSH and CDR2 LQKENI. The CDR3 length is 12 residues. The specimen was PBMCs. V and J are TRBV18 and TRBJ1-1; TRBD1 matches 7 bases. The source is a man between 25 and 39 years old in good health and CMV-seropositive. The CDR3 protein is CASRGLGTEAFF. The CDR3 region has the DNA TGTGCCAGTAGGGGGCTGGGTACTGAAGCTTTCTTT.